This note documents a single T cell receptor beta chain sequence. V shed 4 bases and J 6 bases; nucleotides not matched to a gene: 2. The CDR3 length is 13 residues. Per the germline V gene, CDR1 is MNHEY and CDR2 is SMNVEV (reference sequence). The sample originates from a study of molecular identifiers for immune sequencing clone quantification. Bulk TCR library preparation followed previously described methods with listed TCR primers. MiXCR was run by TCRdb on the PCR reads, yielding one entry per CDR3 protein. Seen here are about 500,000 distinct CDR3 sequences, about a fifth observed once, and the top ten hold under 0.85%. Sorting selected naive CD8 T cells with a CD8+CD4-CCR7+CD45RA+ phenotype.

The sequence was obtained from a human donor in good health. Some libraries in this study had Jurkat cell RNA spiked in. The specimen was naive CD8+ T cells from blood, with Jurkat cell RNA spiked in. Subset of the sample: FACS-sorted CD8+CD4-CCR7+CD45RA+ naive T cells. The chain has TRBV27 and TRBJ2-2; 7 bases are a match to TRBD2. CDR3 region: CASSWGGSGELFF. CDR3 DNA: TGTGCCAGCAGTTGGGGGGGGTCCGGGGAGCTGTTTTTT.